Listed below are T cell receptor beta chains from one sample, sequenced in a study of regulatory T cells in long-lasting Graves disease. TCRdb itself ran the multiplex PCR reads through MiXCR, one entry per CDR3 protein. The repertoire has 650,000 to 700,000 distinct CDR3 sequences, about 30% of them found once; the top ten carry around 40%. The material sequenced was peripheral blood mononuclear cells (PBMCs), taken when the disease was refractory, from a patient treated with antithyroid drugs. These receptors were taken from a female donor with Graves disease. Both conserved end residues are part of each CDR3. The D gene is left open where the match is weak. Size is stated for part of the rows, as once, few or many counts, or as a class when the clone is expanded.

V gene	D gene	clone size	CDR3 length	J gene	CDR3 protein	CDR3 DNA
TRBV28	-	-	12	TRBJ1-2	CASTTTGGSYTF	TGTGCCAGCACCACAACGGGGGGCAGCTACACCTTC
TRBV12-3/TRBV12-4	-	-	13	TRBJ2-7	CASRTRVSYEQYF	TGTGCCAGTCGCACTAGGGTATCCTACGAGCAGTACTTC
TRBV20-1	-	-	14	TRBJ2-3	CSARAREWTDTQYF	TGCAGTGCTAGAGCTAGGGAGTGGACAGATACGCAGTATTTT
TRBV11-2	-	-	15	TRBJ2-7	CASSSLRDGTYEQYF	TGTGCCAGCAGCTCCCTCCGGGACGGGACCTACGAGCAGTACTTC
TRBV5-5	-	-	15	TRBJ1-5	CASSLDAAISPAQHF	TGTGCCAGCAGCTTGGACGCGGCGATTAGTCCGGCCCAGCATTTT
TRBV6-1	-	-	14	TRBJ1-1	CASREGAVGTEAFF	TGTGCCAGCAGGGAGGGTGCGGTAGGGACTGAAGCTTTCTTT
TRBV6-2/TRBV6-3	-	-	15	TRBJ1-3	CASSGVGGIGATIYF	TGTGCCAGCAGCGGGGTTGGGGGAATCGGTGCCACCATATATTTT
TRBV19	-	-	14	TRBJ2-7	CASSIRVFTYEQYF	TGTGCCAGTAGTATTAGGGTCTTTACCTACGAGCAGTACTTC
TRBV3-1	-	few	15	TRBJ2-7	CASSQDPTSLAEQYF	TGTGCCAGCAGCCAAGATCCGACTAGTCTTGCCGAGCAGTACTTC
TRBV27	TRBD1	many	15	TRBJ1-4	CASSRSDRGLEKLFF	TGTGCCAGCAGTCGATCGGACAGGGGGCTAGAAAAACTGTTTTTT
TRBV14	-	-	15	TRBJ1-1	CASSQGAGVWTEAFF	TGTGCCAGCAGCCAAGGTGCGGGAGTCTGGACTGAAGCTTTCTTT
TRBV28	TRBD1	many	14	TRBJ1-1	CASSLTQGATEAFF	TGTGCCAGCAGTCTAACACAGGGGGCGACTGAAGCTTTCTTT
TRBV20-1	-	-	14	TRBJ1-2	CSARDGRGAFGYTF	TGCAGTGCTAGAGATGGGAGAGGGGCTTTTGGCTACACCTTC
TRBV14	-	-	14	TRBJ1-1	CASSQDLWAASAFF	TGTGCCAGCAGCCAAGATTTGTGGGCAGCCTCAGCTTTCTTT
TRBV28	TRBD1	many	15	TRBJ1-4	CASSLHRGQLEKLFF	TGTGCCAGCAGTCTTCACAGGGGGCAATTGGAAAAACTGTTTTTT
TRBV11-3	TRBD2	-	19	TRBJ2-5	CASSPRTWREGPRGETQYF	TGTGCCAGCAGCCCCCGGACTTGGCGGGAGGGCCCTAGAGGGGAGACCCAGTACTTC